Listed below are T cell receptor beta chains from one sample, sequenced in a study of regulatory T cells in long-lasting Graves disease. Each CDR3 protein gets one entry after TCRdb re-called the multiplex PCR reads with MiXCR. The sample lists 400,000 to 550,000 distinct CDR3 sequences; about 17% were seen once. These data also formed part of another study, on T cells in Graves' hyperthyroidism and ophthalmopathy.

The sample here was peripheral blood mononuclear cells (PBMCs), taken at new diagnosis, from a patient treated with antithyroid drugs. Receptors were obtained from a woman aged 18-35 years with Graves disease. CDR3s include the opening cysteine and the closing phenylalanine or tryptophan. Fields, in order: D gene, clone size, V gene, J gene, CDR3 protein, CDR3 DNA. D genes are given only for firm matches. Size is stated for part of the rows, as once, few or many counts, or as a class when the clone is expanded.

TRBD2	NA	TRBV2	TRBJ2-3	CASSPRALRLAGGTDTQYF	TGTGCCAGCAGTCCAAGGGCCCTTAGACTAGCGGGAGGAACAGATACGCAGTATTTT
NA	NA	TRBV6-1	TRBJ1-6	CASSEHWTLNSPLHF	TGTGCCAGCAGTGAACATTGGACGCTTAATTCACCCCTCCACTTT
TRBD2	NA	TRBV7-9	TRBJ2-3	CASSLVTAGLTDTQYF	TGTGCCAGCAGCCTCGTTACAGCGGGACTCACAGATACGCAGTATTTT
TRBD1	many	TRBV7-2	TRBJ2-1	CASSLWDSLRYNEQFF	TGTGCCAGCAGCTTATGGGACAGTCTAAGGTACAATGAGCAGTTCTTC
TRBD1	few	TRBV13	TRBJ2-7	CASSPPPGTGFFYEQYF	TGTGCCAGCAGCCCCCCCCCCGGGACAGGGTTCTTCTACGAGCAGTACTTC
NA	NA	TRBV7-9	TRBJ2-6	CASSLFRTSGVGANVLTF	TGTGCCAGCAGCTTGTTTCGGACGTCGGGGGTTGGGGCCAACGTCCTGACTTTC
NA	NA	TRBV7-2	TRBJ2-1	CASKGLTYNEQFF	TGTGCCAGCAAGGGACTGACCTACAATGAGCAGTTCTTC
NA	NA	TRBV10-3	TRBJ2-1	CAISRQNEQFF	TGTGCCATCTCTCGGCAAAATGAGCAGTTCTTC
TRBD1	many	TRBV7-8	TRBJ1-4	CASSLGTGMFEKLFF	TGTGCCAGCAGCTTGGGGACAGGGATGTTCGAAAAACTGTTTTTT
NA	many	TRBV6-1	TRBJ1-5	CASSPVMNQPQHF	TGTGCCAGCAGCCCCGTAATGAATCAGCCCCAGCATTTT
NA	NA	TRBV5-1	TRBJ2-4	CASSPRGNIQYF	TGCGCCAGCAGCCCGAGGGGGAACATTCAGTACTTC
NA	few	TRBV4-3	TRBJ2-3	CASSQLGSITDTQYF	TGCGCCAGCAGCCAACTCGGGAGCATCACAGATACGCAGTATTTT
TRBD1	many	TRBV6-1	TRBJ1-5	CASKDRGDQPQHF	TGTGCCAGCAAGGACAGGGGAGATCAGCCCCAGCATTTT
NA	many	TRBV4-3	TRBJ2-7	CASSLLGSHEQYF	TGCGCCAGCAGCCTCCTGGGTTCCCACGAGCAGTACTTC
TRBD1	NA	TRBV6-1	TRBJ1-2	CATVSGTGILRVFGYTF	TGTGCCACCGTATCCGGGACAGGGATTTTAAGGGTTTTCGGCTACACCTTC
TRBD1	many	TRBV7-3	TRBJ2-1	CASSFTASRRGTGIYNEQFF	TGTGCCAGCAGCTTTACGGCTAGCCGCCGTGGGACAGGGATCTACAATGAGCAGTTCTTC
NA	many	TRBV18	TRBJ2-5	CASSRSGPQETQYF	TGTGCCAGCTCACGTTCGGGACCCCAAGAGACCCAGTACTTC
NA	NA	TRBV5-1	TRBJ2-2	CASRPGDINTGELFF	TGCGCCAGCAGGCCCGGTGACATCAACACCGGGGAGCTGTTTTTT
TRBD2	many	TRBV11-3	TRBJ2-7	CASSFWTSGRARGTAEQYF	TGTGCCAGCAGCTTTTGGACTAGCGGGAGGGCCAGAGGGACGGCCGAGCAGTACTTC
NA	many	TRBV11-1	TRBJ2-1	CASSHLTHRYNEQFF	TGTGCCAGCAGCCACCTTACCCACAGATACAATGAGCAGTTCTTC
NA	NA	TRBV4-1	TRBJ1-1	CASGQDAGVATEAFF	TGCGCCAGCGGCCAAGACGCAGGGGTGGCCACTGAAGCTTTCTTT
NA	many	TRBV18	TRBJ2-2	CASSPPATGELFF	TGTGCCAGCTCACCACCGGCCACCGGGGAGCTGTTTTTT
TRBD1	NA	TRBV5-1	TRBJ1-1	CASSLTLRQGSYTEAFF	TGCGCCAGCAGCTTGACCCTAAGACAGGGTTCGTACACTGAAGCTTTCTTT
NA	many	TRBV28	TRBJ2-2	CASSLMVPGELFF	TGTGCCAGCAGTTTGATGGTCCCCGGGGAGCTGTTTTTT
NA	many	TRBV28	TRBJ2-7	CASYGTPSYEQYF	TGTGCCAGCTACGGGACACCCTCCTACGAGCAGTACTTC
NA	few	TRBV6-2/TRBV6-3	TRBJ2-7	CASSYSRGPEQYF	TGTGCCAGCAGTTACTCGAGGGGTCCCGAGCAGTACTTC
NA	few	TRBV11-3	TRBJ2-2	CASSLDPANGELFF	TGTGCCAGCAGCTTAGATCCAGCGAACGGGGAGCTGTTTTTT
TRBD1	NA	TRBV3-1	TRBJ2-7	CASSQGGRGIYEQYF	TGTGCCAGCAGCCAAGGAGGCAGGGGGATCTACGAGCAGTACTTC
NA	few	TRBV6-2/TRBV6-3	TRBJ1-1	CASSYGRRIGEAFF	TGTGCCAGCAGTTACGGCAGACGGATCGGTGAAGCTTTCTTT
NA	many	TRBV20-1	TRBJ2-3	CSALRFTDTQYF	TGCAGTGCTTTGCGGTTCACAGATACGCAGTATTTT
TRBD1	NA	TRBV28	TRBJ1-5	CASSPQEGASNQPQHF	TGTGCCAGCAGCCCTCAGGAGGGGGCTAGCAATCAGCCCCAGCATTTT
NA	NA	TRBV29-1	TRBJ2-5	CSVAGAKETQYF	TGCAGCGTTGCGGGGGCCAAGGAGACCCAGTACTTC
NA	few	TRBV9	TRBJ1-2	CASSVGSDYGYTF	TGTGCCAGCAGCGTAGGGTCTGACTATGGCTACACCTTC